This T cell receptor (beta chain) was profiled in a study of blood T cells in healthy people across ages. Study-level information: When template switching was applied, about one barcoded beta molecule was captured per two T cells.

Study results and caveats: Age advanced and TCR beta diversity per million T cells fell, roughly linearly. Because donor CMV status was unknown, expanded clonotype changes were possibly confounded.

Isolation per sample recovered at least 7 million PBMCs. Using a J-beta primer mix together with a sample-barcoded 5' primer, a second PCR was run for roughly 7 to 11 cycles. TCRdb analysed the 5' RACE reads with MiXCR anew, one entry per CDR3 protein. The repertoire holds some 1,500,000 distinct CDR3 sequences, with less than 45% as singletons. In the case of this clonotype: Its antigen is currently unknown.

The V end lost 7 bases, the J end lost 13 bases, and 14 bases lay between the germline ends. The CDR3 contains 10 residues. Germline V gene lookup returns CDR1 DFQATT and CDR2 SNEGSKA (reference sequence). This clonotype was obtained from a woman in her late teens or twenties in good health. This rearrangement joins TRBV20-1 to TRBJ2-4; D unclear. Specimen: blood. CDR3 in amino acids: CSVGATEQYF. The CDR3, as DNA: TGCAGTGTAGGTGCCACAGAGCAGTACTTC.